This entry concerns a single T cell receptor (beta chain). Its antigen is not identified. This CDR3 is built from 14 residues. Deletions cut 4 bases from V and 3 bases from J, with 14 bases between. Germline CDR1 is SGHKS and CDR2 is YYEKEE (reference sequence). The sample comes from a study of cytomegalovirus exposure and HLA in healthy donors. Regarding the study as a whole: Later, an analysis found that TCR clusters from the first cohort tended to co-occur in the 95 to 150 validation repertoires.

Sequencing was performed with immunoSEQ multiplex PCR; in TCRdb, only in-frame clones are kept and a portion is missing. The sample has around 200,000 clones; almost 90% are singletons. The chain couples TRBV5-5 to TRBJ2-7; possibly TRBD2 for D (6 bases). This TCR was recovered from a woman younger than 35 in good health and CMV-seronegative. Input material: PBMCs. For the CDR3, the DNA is TGTGCCAGCAGCCCCCGGGTCGGGAGCTACGAGCAGTACTTC. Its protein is CASSPRVGSYEQYF.